The 17 T cell receptor beta chains given below trace back to one sample, sequenced in a study of blood T cells in healthy people across ages. Then a second PCR, running roughly 7 to 12 cycles, was carried out with a sample-barcoded 5' primer and a J-beta primer mix. TCRdb re-called the 5' RACE reads through MiXCR, storing one row per CDR3 protein. The sample shows approximately 2,000,000 distinct CDR3 sequences, approximately 39% of them seen only once. The material sequenced was blood. The receptors stem from a human donor in good health.

This clonotype was counted between two and nine times. This sequence joins TRBV24-1 and TRBJ2-7; maybe TRBD1 (6 bases). V was clipped by 4 bases and J by 2 bases, with 8 bases between them. This CDR3 contains 13 residues. Looked up from germline, CDR1 is KGHDR and CDR2 is SFDVKD. The CDR3 sequence is CATSETGTYEQYF. The CDR3 nucleotides read TGTGCCACCAGTGAGACAGGAACCTACGAGCAGTACTTC.

This clonotype was counted between two and nine times. The chain recombines TRBV7-2 with TRBJ2-7; TRBD2 matches 9 bases. Germline values: CDR1 SGHTA, CDR2 FQGNSA. The trim removed 0 bases at V and 5 bases at J, leaving 8 bases unmatched. CDR3 length: 16 amino acids. CDR3: CASSLAGTSQSHEQYF. CDR3 bases: TGTGCCAGCAGCTTAGCGGGGACTAGCCAGTCCCACGAGCAGTACTTC.

The V call is TRBV20-1, the J call TRBJ1-2; D is perhaps TRBD1 (5 bases). The CDR3 loop spans 13 amino acids. Germline V gene lookup returns CDR1 DFQATT and CDR2 SNEGSKA (reference sequence). Trimming left V 3 bases short and J 2 bases short, with 10 bases between. CDR3 sequence (DNA): TGCAGTGCTAGCAGGGCGGCCAACTATGGCTACACCTTC. Translated: CSASRAANYGYTF.

The chain uses TRBV2 and TRBJ1-6, with D maybe TRBD1 (6 bases). The CDR3 loop spans 15 amino acids. V lost 5 bases, J lost 13 bases, and 21 bases lay in between. The germline V gene encodes CDR1 SNHLY and CDR2 FYNNEI. The CDR3 reads CASSLRDTKYAPLHF. The DNA of the CDR3 is TGTGCCAGCAGTTTGAGGGACACTAAGTATGCGCCCCTCCACTTT.

This clonotype was observed a handful of times. The gene calls are TRBV2 and TRBJ1-6; TRBD1 matches 9 bases. CDR3 length equals 17 residues. V shed 6 bases, J shed 1 base, and the junction held 7 bases outside the gene matches. Germline V gene lookup returns CDR1 SNHLY and CDR2 FYNNEI. The CDR3 spells CASRPGQGGSYNSPLHF. The CDR3 DNA follows: TGTGCCAGCAGACCGGGACAGGGAGGTTCCTATAATTCACCCCTCCACTTT.

J is TRBJ2-1 and V is TRBV6-5, with 9 bases identical to TRBD1. With 6 bases clipped from V and 8 bases from J, the junction kept 11 bases outside the gene matches. The CDR3 covers 15 residues. Germline V lookup: CDR1 MNHEY, CDR2 SVGAGI. The DNA for the CDR3 is TGTGCCAGCAGGGGACAGGGTACCTTCGTATATGAGCAGTTCTTC. This encodes CASRGQGTFVYEQFF.

This chain connects TRBV11-2 to TRBJ2-1; D uncertain. The CDR3 extends over 12 amino acids. Germline-derived CDR1 and CDR2 are SGHAT and FQNNGV. Trimming removed 0 bases at V and 8 bases at J, with 5 bases between. CDR3 nucleotide sequence: TGTGCCAGCAGCTTAGACGACTATGAGCAGTTCTTC. It yields the protein CASSLDDYEQFF.

This sequence joins TRBV27 and TRBJ2-4, with 9 bases identical to TRBD2. The J call could be wrong; TRBJ2-5 is a better fit for the DNA end. There are 15 residues in the CDR3. Germline CDR1 is MNHEY and CDR2 is SMNVEV (reference sequence). The CDR3 DNA is TGTGCCAGCAGTTCGCTAGCGGGGATGCAAGAGACCCAGTACTTC. Translating gives CASSSLAGMQETQYF.

The rearrangement joins TRBV20-1 to TRBJ2-3; 7 bases match TRBD2. CDR1 and CDR2 (germline): DFQATT, SNEGSKA (reference sequence). The CDR3 covers 15 residues. Trimming took 5 bases from V and 6 from J; bases not matched to a gene: 14. CDR3 in DNA: TGCAGTGCTCGGACTAGATCCCCCGCGGTGGATACGCAGTATTTT. It is translated as CSARTRSPAVDTQYF.

This clonotype turned up a few times. The gene calls are TRBV4-1 and TRBJ2-1; 12 bases map to TRBD2. This CDR3 is 15 amino acids long. V lost 0 bases and J lost 6; bases outside the gene matches: 0. The germline V gene encodes CDR1 MGHRA and CDR2 YSYEKL. CDR3 sequence reads: CASSQETSGGNEQFF. The DNA of the CDR3 is TGCGCCAGCAGCCAAGAGACTAGCGGGGGCAATGAGCAGTTCTTC.

This clonotype occurred a few times. At one of its ends the junction is not consistent with the germline gene, which may arise from a read error. The chain combines TRBV15 with TRBJ2-3; TRBD1 or TRBD2 may be the D gene (5 bases each). The CDR3 totals 16 residues. The germline gives CDR1 LNHNV, CDR2 YYDKDF (reference sequence). The CDR3: CATSRDRGSSTDTQYF. CDR3 coding DNA: TGCGCCACCAGCAGAGATCGGGGCAGTAGCACAGATACGCAGTATTTT.

This chain links TRBV20-1 with TRBJ1-3; no clear D gene. There are 15 residues in the CDR3. Deletions cut 6 bases from V and 3 bases from J, with 18 bases between. Germline V lookup: CDR1 DFQATT, CDR2 SNEGSKA (reference sequence). The CDR3 bases are TGCAGTGCCAGTACGGGGTGGAAGGGTGGAAACACCATATATTTT. Amino acids: CSASTGWKGGNTIYF.

This clonotype appeared a few times. This chain uses TRBV6-5 with TRBJ2-5; 9 bases map to TRBD2. Germline V gene lookup returns CDR1 MNHEY and CDR2 SVGAGI. The V segment lost 6 bases and the J segment 4 bases; nucleotides outside the gene matches: 6. The CDR3 runs to 14 residues. The CDR3 sequence: CASSLLAGRETQYF. CDR3 coding DNA: TGTGCCAGCAGCCTGCTAGCGGGGAGAGAGACCCAGTACTTC.

The CDR3 DNA reads TGTGCCAGCAGCCCCGACCGGATTGGGGTAGCGGGGGGAGTTTCATACGAGCAGTACTTC. This encodes CASSPDRIGVAGGVSYEQYF. The chain is built from TRBV7-2 and TRBJ2-7, with 10 bases lining up with TRBD2. This CDR3 is built from 20 residues. Trimming at V came to 5 bases and at J to 4 bases, leaving 23 bases not matched to a gene. Germline assignment: CDR1 SGHTA and CDR2 FQGNSA.

About this clonotype: One junction end disagrees with the germline gene, perhaps due to a read error. J is TRBJ2-6 and V is TRBV12-3 or TRBV12-4; D remains ambiguous. The CDR3 totals 12 residues. CDR3: CASSLGASVLTF. As DNA, the CDR3 is TGTGCCAGCAGTTTAGGGGCCAGCGTCCTGACTTTC.

This CDR3 is CASSQKSNEQFF. DNA for the CDR3: TGTGCCAGCAGCCAAAAATCCAATGAGCAGTTCTTC. This chain joins TRBV12-1 and TRBJ2-1. TRBV12-1 constitutes a pseudogene. The CDR3 extends over 12 amino acids.

The V gene is TRBV20-1, the J gene TRBJ2-3, with D tentatively TRBD2 (7 bases). The CDR3 totals 16 residues. The V end was cut by 2 bases, the J end by 0 bases, with 15 bases between. Germline assignment: CDR1 DFQATT and CDR2 SNEGSKA (reference sequence). DNA of the CDR3: TGCAGTGCTAGATATTTGGGGGGGCCTAGCACAGATACGCAGTATTTT. As protein: CSARYLGGPSTDTQYF.